This T cell receptor beta chain was sequenced in a study of T cells after yellow fever vaccination (dated by TCRdb to the late 2010s). Regarding the research as a whole: Libraries from fractions with low cell numbers were prepared with the SMART-Seq v4 Ultra Low Input RNA kit. Two healthy male donors, one aged 18 to 29 and one aged 30 to 40 years, were included in the cohort. Blood was collected at multiple timepoints before and after primary and secondary immunization, and bulk PBMC replicates and cell subsets were isolated. To follow T-cell clones before and after primary and booster YFV17D yellow fever vaccination, bulk TCR alpha and beta repertoires were sequenced over time.

The CDR3 runs 13 amino acids, cysteine and phenylalanine included. The entry retains the CDR3 DNA only, 39 bases that are in frame from base 1. The junction shows trimming of 4 bases on V and 8 bases on J, plus 12 bases between the germline ends. CDR1 is given as SGHRS and CDR2 as YFSETQ, both from the germline V gene. Concerning this clonotype itself: Its cognate antigen has yet to be identified. No base qualities exist here, and no much larger clone lies one base off it.

TCR cDNA was synthesized by 5'RACE template switching, through which a universal primer site and unique molecular identifiers were introduced. cDNA synthesis was primed from both the TCR alpha and TCR beta constant segments. Two PCR steps were used to amplify libraries, with sample barcodes and sequencing adapters being added in the second step. Libraries were sequenced on Illumina HiSeq 2500 (2x100 bp) or NovaSeq (2x150 bp). In the authors' own workflow: MIGEC handled demultiplexing of reads and collapsing into UMI consensus sequences, while MiXCR performed V(D)J alignment. Using edgeR on replicate PBMC samples, clonotypes were called vaccine-responding if FDR was below 0.01 and the log2 fold change was above 5 up to day 15. CD4 or CD8 identity was assigned to each bulk clonotype according to whether the clonotype was present at higher abundance in the sequenced CD4 repertoire or the sequenced CD8 repertoire. TCRdb redid the processing of the public reads, applying fastp at Q25 and MiXCR, and retained in-frame beta chains. Every distinct CDR3 protein forms one entry, paired with its most common genes and DNA. The V and J calls and clone size come from TCRdb's table, not from the authors' own analysis. This sample holds fewer than 450,000 distinct CDR3 sequences; 11% were observed only once. In total, the top ten clones hold more than 15% of the sample.

What the work shows at the level of the full study, not this receptor alone: Most clones expanded after primary vaccination were re-detected after the booster (about 95% of CD4 and around nine tenths of CD8), suggesting broad memory maintenance. The study included only two donors, which limits how far the findings can be generalized. A small fraction of clonotypes showed up in both the CD4 and CD8 compartments, probably as a result of convergent recombination. Because abundant contaminating clonotypes from the bulk population could be contained in FACS-sorted repertoires, computational filtering was required. Compared with the primary T-cell response, the secondary T-cell response was weaker but faster, peaking on day 5 rather than day 15.

The sample's treatment or condition, from its label and the paper: live attenuated yellow fever vaccine strain. Two biological replicates of bulk PBMCs were collected at each blood-draw timepoint. PBMCs were isolated from peripheral blood using a standard Ficoll-Paque protocol. TriZol was used to extract RNA from bulk PBMCs, CD4 and CD8 fractions, and dextramer-positive and dextramer-negative fractions. This sequence uses TRBV5-1 and TRBJ1-4, and possibly TRBD1, on 5 matching bases. This sequence originates from a young man who received the YFV17D yellow fever vaccine. Sequencing used PBMCs, obtained on the day of the first yellow fever vaccination. The encoded CDR3 is CASSRGEDEKLFF. DNA sequence: TGCGCCAGCAGCAGGGGCGAGGACGAAAAACTGTTTTTT.